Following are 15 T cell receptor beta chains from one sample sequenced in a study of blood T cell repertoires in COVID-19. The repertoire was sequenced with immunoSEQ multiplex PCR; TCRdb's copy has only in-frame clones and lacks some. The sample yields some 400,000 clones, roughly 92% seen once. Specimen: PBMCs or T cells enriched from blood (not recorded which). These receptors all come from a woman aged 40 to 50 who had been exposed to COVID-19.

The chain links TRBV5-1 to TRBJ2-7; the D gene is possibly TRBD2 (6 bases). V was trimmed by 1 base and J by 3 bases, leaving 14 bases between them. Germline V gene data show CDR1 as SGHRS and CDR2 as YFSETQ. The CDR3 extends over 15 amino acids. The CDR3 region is CASSLRPGAIYEQYF. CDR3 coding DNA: TGCGCCAGCAGCTTGCGACCGGGAGCTATCTACGAGCAGTACTTC.

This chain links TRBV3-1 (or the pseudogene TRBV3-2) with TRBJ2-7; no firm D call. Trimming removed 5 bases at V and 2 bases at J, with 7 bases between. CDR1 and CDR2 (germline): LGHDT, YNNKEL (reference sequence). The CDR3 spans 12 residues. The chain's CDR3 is CASSSTAYEQYF. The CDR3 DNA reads TGTGCCAGCAGCTCTACTGCCTACGAGCAGTACTTC.

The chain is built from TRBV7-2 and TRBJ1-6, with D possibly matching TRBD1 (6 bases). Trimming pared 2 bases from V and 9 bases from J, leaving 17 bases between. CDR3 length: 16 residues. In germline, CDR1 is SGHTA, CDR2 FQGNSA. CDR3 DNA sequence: TGTGCCAGCAGCTTAAAAGGGGGAGATAGGAGTTCACCCCTCCACTTT. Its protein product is CASSLKGGDRSSPLHF.

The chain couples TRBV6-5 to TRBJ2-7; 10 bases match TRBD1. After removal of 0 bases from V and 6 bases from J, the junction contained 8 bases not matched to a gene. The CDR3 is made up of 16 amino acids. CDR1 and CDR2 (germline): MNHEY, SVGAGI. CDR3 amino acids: CASSYSTGTGVPEQYF. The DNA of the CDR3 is TGTGCCAGCAGTTACTCGACTGGGACAGGGGTCCCCGAGCAGTACTTC.

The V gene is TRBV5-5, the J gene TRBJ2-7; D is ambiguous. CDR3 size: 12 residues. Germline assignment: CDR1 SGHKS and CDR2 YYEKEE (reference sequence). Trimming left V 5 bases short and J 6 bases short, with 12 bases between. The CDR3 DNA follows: TGTGCCAGCAGTTGGAGTGGCCTCGAGCAGTACTTC. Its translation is CASSWSGLEQYF.

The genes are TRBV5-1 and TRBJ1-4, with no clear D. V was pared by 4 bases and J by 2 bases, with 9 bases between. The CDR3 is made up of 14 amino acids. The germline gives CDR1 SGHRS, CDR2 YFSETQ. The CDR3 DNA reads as TGCGCCAGCAGCGCAGGTGGGACTAATGAAAAACTGTTTTTT. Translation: CASSAGGTNEKLFF.

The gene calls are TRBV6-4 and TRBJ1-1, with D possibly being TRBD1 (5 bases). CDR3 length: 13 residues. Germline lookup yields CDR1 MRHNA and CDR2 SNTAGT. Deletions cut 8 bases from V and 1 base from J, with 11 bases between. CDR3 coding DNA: TGTGCCAGCTCCAGGGAACGGAACACTGAAGCTTTCTTT. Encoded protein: CASSRERNTEAFF.

The chain's CDR3 is CASGRGGGYTF. The CDR3 region has the DNA TGTGCCAGCGGTAGGGGTGGTGGCTACACCTTC. The V call is TRBV6-5, the J call TRBJ1-2; possible D gene TRBD1, 5 bases. With 8 bases removed from V and 7 bases from J, the gap between germline ends came to 11 bases. Per the germline V gene, CDR1 is MNHEY and CDR2 is SVGAGI. This CDR3 has 11 residues.

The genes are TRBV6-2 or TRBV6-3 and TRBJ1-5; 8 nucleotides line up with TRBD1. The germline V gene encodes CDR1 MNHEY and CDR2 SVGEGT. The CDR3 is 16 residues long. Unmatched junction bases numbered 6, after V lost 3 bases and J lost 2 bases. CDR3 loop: CASSYSSDRGNQPQHF. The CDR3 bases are TGTGCCAGCAGTTATAGCTCGGACAGGGGCAATCAGCCCCAGCATTTT.

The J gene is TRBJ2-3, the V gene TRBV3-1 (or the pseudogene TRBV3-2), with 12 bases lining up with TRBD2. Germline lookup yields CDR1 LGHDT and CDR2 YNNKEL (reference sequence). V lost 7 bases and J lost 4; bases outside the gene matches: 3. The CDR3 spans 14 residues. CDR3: CASTASGGADTQYF. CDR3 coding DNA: TGTGCCAGCACCGCTAGCGGGGGGGCAGATACGCAGTATTTT.

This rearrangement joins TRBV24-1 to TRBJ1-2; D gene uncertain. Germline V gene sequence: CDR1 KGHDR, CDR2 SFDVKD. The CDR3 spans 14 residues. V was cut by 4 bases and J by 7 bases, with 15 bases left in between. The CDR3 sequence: CATSDNTAGAGYTF. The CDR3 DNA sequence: TGTGCCACCAGTGACAACACCGCGGGTGCTGGCTACACCTTC.

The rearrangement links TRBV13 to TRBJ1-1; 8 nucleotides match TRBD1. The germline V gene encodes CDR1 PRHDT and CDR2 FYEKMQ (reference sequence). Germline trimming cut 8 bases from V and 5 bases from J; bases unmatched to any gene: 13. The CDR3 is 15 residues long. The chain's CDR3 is CASLRRQGARTEAFF. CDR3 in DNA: TGTGCCAGCCTCAGGCGGCAGGGGGCGCGAACTGAAGCTTTCTTT.

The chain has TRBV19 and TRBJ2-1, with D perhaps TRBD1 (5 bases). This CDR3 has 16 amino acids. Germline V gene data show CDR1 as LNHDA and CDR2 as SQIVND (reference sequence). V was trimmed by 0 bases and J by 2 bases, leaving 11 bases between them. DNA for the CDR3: TGTGCCAGTAGTATAGATGTTGGGGCCACCTACAATGAGCAGTTCTTC. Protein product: CASSIDVGATYNEQFF. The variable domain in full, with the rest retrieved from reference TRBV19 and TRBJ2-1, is DGGITQSPKYLFRKEGQNVTLSCEQNLNHDAMYWYRQDPGQGLRLIYYSQIVNDFQKGDIAEGYSVSREKKESFPLTVTSAQKNPTAFYLCASSIDVGATYNEQFFGPGTRLTVL.

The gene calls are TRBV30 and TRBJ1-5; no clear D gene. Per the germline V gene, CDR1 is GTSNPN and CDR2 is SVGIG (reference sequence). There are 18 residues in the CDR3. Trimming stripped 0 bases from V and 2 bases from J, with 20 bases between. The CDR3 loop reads CAWSVRVTAESGNQPQHF. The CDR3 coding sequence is TGTGCCTGGAGTGTACGGGTTACAGCGGAGTCGGGCAATCAGCCCCAGCATTTT.

The CDR3 DNA sequence: TGTGCCAGCAGTACGCGACAGAGTTCTTCCTACGAGCAGTACTTC. As protein: CASSTRQSSSYEQYF. The rearrangement joins TRBV27 to TRBJ2-7; D possibly corresponds to TRBD1 (5 bases). CDR1 and CDR2 (germline): MNHEY, SMNVEV (reference sequence). Trimming cost V 5 bases and J 1 base, with 15 bases left between them. CDR3 length: 15 amino acids.